This is a list of T cell receptor beta chains from one sample in a study of PD-1 blockade in mismatch repair-deficient tumors. Profiling relied on immunoSEQ multiplex PCR, and the TCRdb table lists in-frame clones only, not all of them. The profile shows 75,000 to 85,000 clones, 65% to 85% of them singletons. The sample here was peripheral blood, taken 12 weeks after starting pembrolizumab. These receptors originate from an adult with mismatch repair-deficient cancer. Both conserved end residues are part of each CDR3. The order of the fields is V gene, clone size, J gene, CDR3 protein. Not every row has a clone size; where given, it reads once, few, many or a size class.

v_gene: TRBV5-6; abundance: NA; j_gene: TRBJ1-2; CDR3aa: CASSYEGRPGRYGYTF
v_gene: TRBV5-6; abundance: NA; j_gene: TRBJ2-5; CDR3aa: CASSLGQGWETQYF
v_gene: TRBV11-1; abundance: NA; j_gene: TRBJ2-2; CDR3aa: CASSLRTGGASGELFF
v_gene: TRBV18; abundance: NA; j_gene: TRBJ2-3; CDR3aa: CASSPRQVDTQYF
v_gene: TRBV30; abundance: NA; j_gene: TRBJ2-3; CDR3aa: CAWSPGQATDTQYF
v_gene: TRBV7-3; abundance: NA; j_gene: TRBJ2-1; CDR3aa: CASSYSQTDNEQFF
v_gene: TRBV9; abundance: NA; j_gene: TRBJ1-4; CDR3aa: CASSVDQGSNEKLFF
v_gene: TRBV18; abundance: few; j_gene: TRBJ1-2; CDR3aa: CASSPPAENYGYTF
v_gene: TRBV7-8; abundance: few; j_gene: TRBJ2-3; CDR3aa: CASSLGLNTDTQYF
v_gene: TRBV19; abundance: NA; j_gene: TRBJ2-3; CDR3aa: CASSTGTSGTDTQYF
v_gene: TRBV18; abundance: NA; j_gene: TRBJ2-6; CDR3aa: CASSQGAGANVLTF
v_gene: TRBV6-6; abundance: few; j_gene: TRBJ1-5; CDR3aa: CASGNNQPQHF
v_gene: TRBV6-1; abundance: NA; j_gene: TRBJ1-3; CDR3aa: CASSTEYMNGNTIYF
v_gene: TRBV7-9; abundance: NA; j_gene: TRBJ2-7; CDR3aa: CASSSGTGSEQYF
v_gene: TRBV25-1; abundance: NA; j_gene: TRBJ2-5; CDR3aa: CASSALAGAETQYF
v_gene: TRBV7-9; abundance: few; j_gene: TRBJ2-2; CDR3aa: CASTWDRETGELFF
v_gene: TRBV7-3; abundance: NA; j_gene: TRBJ1-1; CDR3aa: CASSLTDEGTEAFF
v_gene: TRBV11-3; abundance: NA; j_gene: TRBJ1-2; CDR3aa: CASSFRTGGGYGYTF
v_gene: TRBV7-3; abundance: once; j_gene: TRBJ2-7; CDR3aa: CASIPMGGGKRGTYEQYF
v_gene: TRBV14; abundance: few; j_gene: TRBJ2-7; CDR3aa: CASSGGGYEQYF
v_gene: TRBV11-2; abundance: NA; j_gene: TRBJ1-5; CDR3aa: CASSLLDSNQPQHF
v_gene: TRBV5-1; abundance: few; j_gene: TRBJ2-3; CDR3aa: CASSLRDRNTDTQYF
v_gene: TRBV11-3; abundance: NA; j_gene: TRBJ1-5; CDR3aa: CASSLEQGPQHF
v_gene: TRBV28; abundance: once; j_gene: TRBJ2-1; CDR3aa: CASSSGSNVILFF
v_gene: TRBV5-1; abundance: NA; j_gene: TRBJ2-1; CDR3aa: CASSTGQGAYSYNEQFF
v_gene: TRBV9; abundance: NA; j_gene: TRBJ2-7; CDR3aa: CASSETSGISYEQYF
v_gene: TRBV6-5; abundance: once; j_gene: TRBJ2-1; CDR3aa: CASNQGGGYNEQFF
v_gene: TRBV28; abundance: NA; j_gene: TRBJ1-2; CDR3aa: CASSLPGATIKDGYTF
v_gene: TRBV9; abundance: once; j_gene: TRBJ1-2; CDR3aa: CASSVDSGGPYGYTF
v_gene: TRBV4-3; abundance: NA; j_gene: TRBJ2-7; CDR3aa: CASSQERLAGVEQYF
v_gene: TRBV7-8; abundance: NA; j_gene: TRBJ2-3; CDR3aa: CASSFRTGAPTDTQYF
v_gene: TRBV29-1; abundance: NA; j_gene: TRBJ2-1; CDR3aa: CSVTAGGSSYNEQFF
v_gene: TRBV29-1; abundance: NA; j_gene: TRBJ2-1; CDR3aa: CSAFPGSNEQFF
v_gene: TRBV6-1; abundance: few; j_gene: TRBJ2-7; CDR3aa: CASSEMASGSFSYEQYF
v_gene: TRBV11-2; abundance: NA; j_gene: TRBJ1-2; CDR3aa: CASSLGALGGYTF
v_gene: TRBV10-3; abundance: NA; j_gene: TRBJ1-3; CDR3aa: CAITNAGGISGNTIYF
v_gene: TRBV28; abundance: NA; j_gene: TRBJ2-7; CDR3aa: CASKLAGVGYEQYF
v_gene: TRBV11-3; abundance: NA; j_gene: TRBJ2-1; CDR3aa: CASSPVRIGNEQFF
v_gene: TRBV6-4; abundance: NA; j_gene: TRBJ1-2; CDR3aa: CASSGGVNYGYTF
v_gene: TRBV6-5; abundance: NA; j_gene: TRBJ1-2; CDR3aa: CASSYSSRVDFDGYTF
v_gene: TRBV6-4; abundance: few; j_gene: TRBJ1-1; CDR3aa: CASSDSGAAEAFF
v_gene: TRBV30; abundance: few; j_gene: TRBJ2-1; CDR3aa: CAWEELLAELGNEQFF
v_gene: TRBV7-8; abundance: NA; j_gene: TRBJ2-3; CDR3aa: CASSFGTARGNTQYF
v_gene: TRBV5-6; abundance: NA; j_gene: TRBJ1-2; CDR3aa: CASSSSAGGSYTF
v_gene: TRBV5-1; abundance: NA; j_gene: TRBJ2-7; CDR3aa: CASSYRETYEQYF
v_gene: TRBV6-1; abundance: NA; j_gene: TRBJ1-2; CDR3aa: CASSEPAGLPANYGYTF
v_gene: TRBV27; abundance: NA; j_gene: TRBJ2-3; CDR3aa: CASSFFPLAKSTDTQYF
v_gene: TRBV19; abundance: NA; j_gene: TRBJ1-1; CDR3aa: CASSIQGQLNTEAFF
v_gene: TRBV5-4; abundance: once; j_gene: TRBJ1-2; CDR3aa: CASSLNSYGYTF
v_gene: TRBV5-1; abundance: NA; j_gene: TRBJ2-7; CDR3aa: CASSSPRTGTGLTEQYF
v_gene: TRBV5-4; abundance: NA; j_gene: TRBJ2-3; CDR3aa: CASTQAWGGADTQYF
v_gene: TRBV5-6; abundance: NA; j_gene: TRBJ1-4; CDR3aa: CASSLSGAGTNEKLFF
v_gene: TRBV21-1; abundance: few; j_gene: TRBJ2-7; CDR3aa: CASSKVRHWSYEQYF
v_gene: TRBV18; abundance: NA; j_gene: TRBJ1-4; CDR3aa: CASSPRDEKLFF
v_gene: TRBV5-1; abundance: NA; j_gene: TRBJ1-3; CDR3aa: CASSVSGVQSSGNTIYF
v_gene: TRBV27; abundance: NA; j_gene: TRBJ1-5; CDR3aa: CASSLESGVNQPQHF
v_gene: TRBV27; abundance: NA; j_gene: TRBJ1-4; CDR3aa: CASSSTGTGGMRLFF
v_gene: TRBV18; abundance: NA; j_gene: TRBJ1-1; CDR3aa: CASSKGTNTEAFF
v_gene: TRBV9; abundance: NA; j_gene: TRBJ2-5; CDR3aa: CASSPGQRPKETQYF
v_gene: TRBV30; abundance: NA; j_gene: TRBJ2-2; CDR3aa: CAWSGQYTGSGELFF